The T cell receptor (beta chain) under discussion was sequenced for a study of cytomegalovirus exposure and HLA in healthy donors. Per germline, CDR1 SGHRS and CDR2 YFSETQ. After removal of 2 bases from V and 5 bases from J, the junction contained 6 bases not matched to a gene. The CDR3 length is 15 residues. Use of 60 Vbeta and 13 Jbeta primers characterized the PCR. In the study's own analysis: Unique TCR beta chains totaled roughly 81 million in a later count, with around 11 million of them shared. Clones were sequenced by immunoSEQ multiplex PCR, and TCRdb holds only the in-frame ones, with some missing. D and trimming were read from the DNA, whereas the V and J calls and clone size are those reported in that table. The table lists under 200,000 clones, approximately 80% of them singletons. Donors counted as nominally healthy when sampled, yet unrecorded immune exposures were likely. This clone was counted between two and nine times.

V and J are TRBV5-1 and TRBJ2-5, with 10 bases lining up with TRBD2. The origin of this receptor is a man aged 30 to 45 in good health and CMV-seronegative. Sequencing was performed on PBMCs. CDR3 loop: CASSFSGGVWETQYF. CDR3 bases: TGCGCCAGCAGCTTCAGCGGGGGGGTGTGGGAGACCCAGTACTTC.